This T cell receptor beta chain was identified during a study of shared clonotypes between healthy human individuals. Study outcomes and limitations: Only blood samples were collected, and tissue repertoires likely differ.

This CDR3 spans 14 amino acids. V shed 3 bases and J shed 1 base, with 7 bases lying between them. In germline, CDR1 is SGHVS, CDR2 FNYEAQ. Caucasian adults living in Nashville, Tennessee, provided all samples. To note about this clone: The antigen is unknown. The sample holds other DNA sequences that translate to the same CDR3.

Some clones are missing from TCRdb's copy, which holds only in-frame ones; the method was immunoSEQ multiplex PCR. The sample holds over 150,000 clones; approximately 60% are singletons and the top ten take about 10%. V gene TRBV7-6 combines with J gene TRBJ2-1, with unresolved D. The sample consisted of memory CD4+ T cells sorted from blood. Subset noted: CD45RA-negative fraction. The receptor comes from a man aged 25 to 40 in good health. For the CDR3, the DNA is TGTGCCAGCAGCTTGGGCCCTTCCTACAATGAGCAGTTCTTC. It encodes CASSLGPSYNEQFF.